This TCR beta chain was identified in a study of CD8+ T cells in alopecia areata. Study in general: Treated patients took oral tofacitinib at 5 to 10 mg twice daily.

Isolated RNA was reverse transcribed into cDNA used as the sequencing template. Using immunoSEQ multiplex PCR, the repertoire was profiled, and TCRdb retains in-frame clones only, with some absent. The sample contains around 100,000 clones, less than 50% of which appear only once. Germline V CDR1 and CDR2: SGHDT, YYEEEE. CDR3 length: 13 amino acids. V lost 5 bases, J lost 6 bases, and 7 bases stayed unmatched. As regards this clone: Its specificity is unknown.

Study observations and caveats: Across lesional scalp, and particularly alopecia totalis/universalis, clonality surpassed that of normal scalp.

What was sequenced was CD4+ T cells sorted from blood. This TCR derives from a human donor with alopecia areata. This chain joins TRBV5-6 and TRBJ2-7; 8 bases line up with TRBD1. CDR3 DNA sequence: TGTGCCAGCAGGCGGGGACAGGCTGGCGAGCAGTACTTC. It encodes CASRRGQAGEQYF.